Shown below are 28 T cell receptor beta chains from a single sample sequenced in a study of blood T cells in healthy people across ages. Through a sample-barcoded 5' primer and a J-beta primer mix, a second PCR was run for about 6 to 12 cycles. TCRdb redid the calling of the 5' RACE reads with MiXCR, one entry per CDR3 protein. The data contain fewer than 2 million distinct CDR3 sequences, 35% to 50% of them singletons. The specimen sequenced was blood. These receptors were obtained from a human donor in good health.

This chain links TRBV7-2 with TRBJ2-1; 9 positions match TRBD1. CDR3 length equals 15 residues. V lost 5 bases, J lost 4 bases, and 6 bases stayed unmatched. The germline gives CDR1 SGHTA, CDR2 FQGNSA. CDR3 amino acids: CASSITQGAYNEQFF. The CDR3 nucleotides read TGTGCCAGCAGCATTACACAGGGGGCGTACAATGAGCAGTTCTTC. The full variable domain, rest sourced from reference TRBV7-2 and TRBJ2-1, is GAGVSQSPSNKVTEKGKDVELRCDPISGHTALYWYRQSLGQGLEFLIYFQGNSAPDKSGLPSDRFSAERTGGSVSTLTIQRTQQEDSAVYLCASSITQGAYNEQFFGPGTRLTVL.

The J gene is TRBJ2-7, the V gene TRBV20-1; D might be TRBD1 (6 bases). The CDR3 extends over 14 amino acids. V lost 1 base, J lost 2 bases, and 12 bases lay in between. CDR1 and CDR2 from the germline V gene are DFQATT and SNEGSKA (reference sequence). In DNA form, the CDR3 reads TGCAGTGCTAGAGGCGACAGGCTACCCTACGAGCAGTACTTC. It is translated as CSARGDRLPYEQYF.

This clonotype was detected only a few times. The gene calls are TRBV6-5 and TRBJ1-5; 9 bases fit TRBD1. V was clipped by 4 bases and J by 6 bases; unmatched bases: 7. The CDR3 length is 15 residues. CDR1 MNHEY and CDR2 SVGAGI come from the germline V gene. The CDR3 DNA is TGTGCCAGCAGTTTGGGACAGGGTGGAAGTCAGCCCCAGCATTTT. Translating it yields CASSLGQGGSQPQHF.

Here the CDR3 reads CASSLNRVREQFF. The CDR3 DNA follows: TGTGCCAGCAGTTTAAACAGGGTTCGCGAGCAGTTCTTC. V usage is TRBV12-3 or TRBV12-4 and J usage is TRBJ2-1, with D possibly TRBD1 on 6 matching bases. This CDR3 spans 13 amino acids. The germline V and J ends were trimmed by 2 bases and 10 bases, with 12 bases remaining between them.

V is TRBV20-1 and J is TRBJ2-7; TRBD1 or TRBD2 may be the D gene (5 bases each). The CDR3 spans 15 residues. The germline V gene has CDR1 DFQATT and CDR2 SNEGSKA (reference sequence). The ends were cut back, 1 base at V and 1 base at J, with 14 bases in the middle. CDR3 residues: CSARGGATRSYEQYF. CDR3 DNA sequence: TGCAGTGCTAGAGGAGGGGCTACCCGGTCCTACGAGCAGTACTTC.

The chain combines TRBV7-2 with TRBJ2-1; unclear D gene. This CDR3 comprises 13 residues. The V and J ends lost 5 bases and 10 bases respectively, with 15 bases between them. The germline gives CDR1 SGHTA, CDR2 FQGNSA. CDR3 loop: CASSPVFGLEQFF. CDR3 coding DNA: TGTGCCAGCAGCCCCGTTTTTGGTTTAGAGCAGTTCTTC.

The chain uses TRBV2 and TRBJ2-1; D is ambiguous. Trimming left V 2 bases short and J 10 bases short, with 18 bases between. Germline V lookup: CDR1 SNHLY, CDR2 FYNNEI. The CDR3 has 15 amino acids. The chain's CDR3 is CASSEFTVSLYEQFF. The DNA for the CDR3 is TGTGCCAGCAGTGAATTCACTGTCTCTCTGTACGAGCAGTTCTTC.

V is TRBV4-1 and J is TRBJ1-1, with D tentatively TRBD1 (6 bases). The CDR3 is 14 residues long. Between the trimmed V and J ends, which lost 3 bases and 9 bases, there was a span of 17 bases. Per germline, CDR1 MGHRA and CDR2 YSYEKL. CDR3 nucleotides: TGCGCCAGCAGCCACTTACAGGGAGAGGGGAAAGCTTTCTTT. Protein product: CASSHLQGEGKAFF.

The rearrangement joins TRBV20-1 to TRBJ2-1; no clear D gene. Germline V CDR1 and CDR2: DFQATT, SNEGSKA (reference sequence). V lost 1 base and J lost 4, with 17 bases in between. The CDR3 spans 16 residues. The DNA for the CDR3 is TGCAGTGCTAGAGTTTCTGACCCGACGGCTTACAATGAGCAGTTCTTC. Its protein product is CSARVSDPTAYNEQFF.

The chain joins TRBV7-9 to TRBJ1-2; 9 nucleotides align to TRBD1. Germline lookup yields CDR1 SEHNR and CDR2 FQNEAQ (reference sequence). The V segment lost 5 bases and the J segment 8 bases; nucleotides outside the gene matches: 9. CDR3 length: 14 residues. CDR3 coding DNA: TGTGCCAGCAGCCGAACCGGGACAGGGAGCGGCTACACCTTC. This encodes CASSRTGTGSGYTF.

This clonotype was counted a few times. V usage is TRBV4-2 and J usage is TRBJ1-2; no clear D gene. Germline V CDR1 and CDR2: LGHNA, YNFKEQ. There are 15 residues in the CDR3. Trimming removed 7 bases from V and 3 bases from J, with 18 bases in between. CDR3 in DNA: TGTGCCAGCAACCCCGATGGGGAGGGAGACTATGGCTACACCTTC. Its translation: CASNPDGEGDYGYTF.

The genes are TRBV5-1 and TRBJ2-7, with D maybe TRBD2 (6 bases). The DNA end lines up better with TRBJ2-5; the J call may be wrong. CDR1 and CDR2 from the germline V gene are SGHRS and YFSETQ. The CDR3 totals 17 residues. The CDR3 is CASSLAVGQGGGETQYF. The CDR3 DNA is TGCGCCAGCAGCTTGGCCGTTGGGCAGGGAGGAGGGGAGACCCAGTACTTC.

In regard to this clonotype: Mismatch with germline at one junction end may stem from a read error. This rearrangement joins TRBV7-2 to TRBJ1-1; no clear D. The CDR3 sequence is 14 residues long. In germline, CDR1 is SGHTA, CDR2 FQGNSA. DNA of the CDR3: TGTGCCAGCAGCTTAATACAGTTTTACACTGCAGCTTTCTTT. Its protein is CASSLIQFYTAAFF.

The rearrangement joins TRBV29-1 to TRBJ2-6, with D unresolved. Between the trimmed V and J ends, which lost 3 bases and 0 bases, there was a span of 6 bases. Germline V lookup: CDR1 SQVTM, CDR2 ANQGSEA. This CDR3 has 14 residues. This CDR3 reads CSVDSGSGANVLTF. In DNA form, the CDR3 reads TGCAGCGTTGACAGTGGCTCTGGGGCCAACGTCCTGACTTTC.

The gene calls are TRBV11-2 and TRBJ2-5; D not resolved. Trimming removed 5 bases from V and 3 bases from J, with 10 bases in between. Germline CDR1 and CDR2: SGHAT and FQNNGV. The CDR3 is 13 amino acids. CDR3 coding DNA: TGTGCCAGCAGCCCCGACTGGGAAGAGACCCAGTACTTC. Residues: CASSPDWEETQYF.

The rearrangement links TRBV7-9 to TRBJ2-3; the D gene could be TRBD1 or TRBD2 (5 bases each). The CDR3 is made up of 12 amino acids. The germline V gene has CDR1 SEHNR and CDR2 FQNEAQ (reference sequence). V lost 5 bases and J lost 12, with 15 bases in between. In DNA, the CDR3 is TGTGCCAGCAGCCCCGTTTTGGGGACCCAGTATTTT. Translating gives CASSPVLGTQYF. The complete variable domain, with remaining parts taken from reference TRBV7-9 and TRBJ2-3, reads DTGVSQNPRHKITKRGQNVTFRCDPISEHNRLYWYRQTLGQGPEFLTYFQNEAQLEKSRLLSDRFSAERPKGSFSTLEIQRTEQGDSAMYLCASSPVLGTQYFGPGTRLTVL.

The chain is built from TRBV7-9 and TRBJ2-7; 9 nucleotides match TRBD2. V lost 5 bases to trimming and J lost 3 bases; unmatched junction nucleotides: 5. CDR1 and CDR2 (germline): SEHNR, FQNEAQ (reference sequence). The CDR3 contains 14 residues. The CDR3 nucleotides are TGTGCCAGCAGCCGTTTGACTAGCGGCTACGAGCAGTACTTC. It encodes CASSRLTSGYEQYF.

The chain links TRBV6-2 or TRBV6-3 to TRBJ1-2, with D uncertain. The V gene lost 5 bases and the J gene lost 4 bases, with 14 bases spanning the gap. There are 14 residues in the CDR3. CDR1 is MNHEY, CDR2 SVGEGT, per germline. CDR3 sequence reads: CASSGRGRFYGYTF. CDR3 coding DNA: TGTGCCAGCAGTGGCCGAGGACGATTCTATGGCTACACCTTC.

The chain recombines TRBV4-1 with TRBJ2-5; D not resolved. The germline V gene encodes CDR1 MGHRA and CDR2 YSYEKL. Between the trimmed V and J ends, which lost 2 bases and 1 base, there was a span of 14 bases. The CDR3 contains 16 residues. The CDR3 bases are TGCGCCAGCAGCCAAAAAGGCCAAATCATCCAAGAGACCCAGTACTTC. This sequence encodes CASSQKGQIIQETQYF.

This chain links TRBV18 with TRBJ2-5, with a possible D match to TRBD1 (6 bases). The germline V gene has CDR1 KGHSH and CDR2 LQKENI. Trimming stripped 4 bases from V and 4 bases from J, with 19 bases between. This CDR3 has 16 residues. The CDR3 loop is CASSQQGPAGVETQYF. The CDR3 coding sequence is TGTGCCAGCTCACAGCAGGGGCCGGCAGGTGTAGAGACCCAGTACTTC.

This clonotype occurred a few times. The CDR3 reads CSAAGQVNTSPLHF. Here the CDR3 DNA reads TGCAGTGCTGCAGGACAGGTTAATACTTCACCCCTCCACTTT. The chain uses TRBV20-1 and TRBJ1-6, with 7 bases identical to TRBD1. The CDR3 runs to 14 residues. Germline lookup yields CDR1 DFQATT and CDR2 SNEGSKA (reference sequence). Trimming at V came to 5 bases and at J to 9 bases, leaving 10 bases not matched to a gene.

This clonotype was counted only a few times. This rearrangement joins TRBV9 to TRBJ2-1; TRBD2 matches at 10 bases. V shed 2 bases, J shed 8 bases, and the junction held 13 bases outside the gene matches. CDR3 length equals 17 residues. The germline gives CDR1 SGDLS, CDR2 YYNGEE. In DNA form, the CDR3 reads TGTGCCAGCAGCGTCTCTAGCGGGGGTGTCATTATGGATGAGCAGTTCTTC. Amino acid sequence: CASSVSSGGVIMDEQFF.

V is TRBV29-1 and J is TRBJ2-5, with 9 bases matching TRBD1. The length of the CDR3 is 13 residues. Germline V gene lookup returns CDR1 SQVTM and CDR2 ANQGSEA. Trimming cost V 5 bases and J 5 bases; bases outside gene matches: 6. As DNA, the CDR3 is TGCAGCGTTTTTAAAGGGACAGGGGAGACCCAGTACTTC. Protein sequence: CSVFKGTGETQYF.

This chain uses TRBV4-3 with TRBJ1-2; no firm D call. The CDR3 totals 14 residues. Per germline, CDR1 LGHNA and CDR2 YSLEER. Trimming took off 0 bases at V and 2 bases at J, with 7 bases between the two ends. DNA for the CDR3: TGCGCCAGCAGCCAAGAATATGAGAACTATGGCTACACCTTC. Translated: CASSQEYENYGYTF.

This clonotype was detected a few times. The J gene is TRBJ1-2, the V gene TRBV4-3; TRBD1 agrees at 9 bases. This CDR3 region has 17 residues. V trimming: 3 bases; J trimming: 0 bases; junction bases outside the gene matches: 8. Germline CDR1 LGHNA, CDR2 YSLEER. The CDR3 here is CASSHRDRAYSNYGYTF. The CDR3 bases are TGCGCCAGCAGCCACCGGGACAGGGCTTATTCTAACTATGGCTACACCTTC.

This CDR3 is CASSFYPRSIPGQGSYEQYF. The CDR3 nucleotides are TGTGCCAGCAGTTTTTATCCCCGGTCGATCCCGGGACAGGGCTCCTACGAGCAGTACTTC. The V and J genes are TRBV28 and TRBJ2-7, with 9 bases fitting TRBD1. The germline gives CDR1 MDHEN, CDR2 SYDVKM. Germline trimming cut 3 bases from V and 0 bases from J; bases unmatched to any gene: 18. This CDR3 has 20 residues. The full variable domain, completed using reference TRBV28 and TRBJ2-7, is DVKVTQSSRYLVKRTGEKVFLECVQDMDHENMFWYRQDPGLGLRLIYFSYDVKMKEKGDIPEGYSVSREKKERFSLILESASTNQTSMYLCASSFYPRSIPGQGSYEQYFGPGTRLTVT.

The chain combines TRBV24-1 with TRBJ2-1; 10 bases match TRBD2. The V and J ends lost 4 bases and 15 bases, in that order; junction bases with no gene match: 14. This CDR3 is 15 amino acids long. Per the germline V gene, CDR1 is KGHDR and CDR2 is SFDVKD. DNA for the CDR3: TGTGCCACCAGTGACCCCCGGACCAGCGGGGGGGACCGGTTCTTC. Protein product: CATSDPRTSGGDRFF.

This chain joins TRBV13 and TRBJ2-3, with a tentative D call TRBD2 (6 bases). V lost 0 bases and J lost 6, with 13 bases in between. Germline assignment: CDR1 PRHDT and CDR2 FYEKMQ (reference sequence). The CDR3 runs to 15 residues. The CDR3: CASSLGLREADTQYF. The CDR3 nucleotides read TGTGCCAGCAGCTTAGGCCTCAGGGAGGCGGATACGCAGTATTTT.